The 12 T cell receptor beta chains given below trace back to one sample, sequenced in a study of OX40 agonist ivuxolimab in advanced cancers. TCRdb's copy holds only in-frame clones and misses some; the assay was immunoSEQ multiplex PCR. This repertoire shows 50,000 to 70,000 clones, approximately 87% found once; its top ten account for approximately 3.1%. The sequences come from CD4+ or CD8+ T cells sorted from blood, collected in a trial of the OX40 agonist ivuxolimab. Receptors were obtained from an adult with an advanced solid tumor such as melanoma, head and neck, liver or kidney cancer.

The chain links TRBV19 to TRBJ2-2, with TRBD1 matching over 7 bases. Germline-derived CDR1 and CDR2 are LNHDA and SQIVND (reference sequence). V was clipped by 5 bases and J by 4 bases; unmatched bases: 10. The CDR3 consists of 16 residues. The CDR3 region has the DNA TGTGCCAGTAGTTCACCAGGGGGAAGGGGCACCGGGGAGCTGTTTTTT. Its translation is CASSSPGGRGTGELFF.

The chain recombines TRBV6-6 with TRBJ2-3; D remains unclear. Germline V gene lookup returns CDR1 MNHNY and CDR2 SVGAGI (reference sequence). Trimming removed 0 bases from V and 0 bases from J, with 4 bases in between. The CDR3 consists of 14 residues. The chain's CDR3 is CASSYSVSTDTQYF. The CDR3 DNA follows: TGTGCCAGCAGTTACTCGGTTAGCACAGATACGCAGTATTTT.

This chain links TRBV5-1 with TRBJ2-3; 8 bases match TRBD2. CDR3 length equals 15 residues. V was pared by 6 bases and J by 2 bases, with 8 bases of the junction left unmatched. Germline values: CDR1 SGHRS, CDR2 YFSETQ. CDR3 region: CASKLLAGNTDTQYF. CDR3 coding DNA: TGCGCCAGCAAGCTCTTAGCGGGGAACACAGATACGCAGTATTTT.

CDR3 nucleotide sequence: TGTGCCACCTATCCTGCGGGGGTAAATGTTGCAACTAATGAAAAACTGTTTTTT. Encoded protein: CATYPAGVNVATNEKLFF. This chain joins TRBV19 and TRBJ1-4; tentative D call: TRBD1 (5 bases). Trimming pared 10 bases from V and 0 bases from J, leaving 24 bases between. Germline V CDR1 and CDR2: LNHDA, SQIVND (reference sequence). The CDR3 runs 18 residues.

This clone appeared once. The J gene is TRBJ1-6, the V gene TRBV11-3, with 9 bases that match TRBD1. CDR3 length equals 16 residues. Germline loops: CDR1 SGHNT, CDR2 YENEEA. Trimming took 1 base from V and 10 from J; bases not matched to a gene: 8. The CDR3 DNA is TGTGCCAGCAGCTTAGCCGGGACAGGGTTCAACTCACCCCTCCACTTT. It translates to CASSLAGTGFNSPLHF.

Worth noting for this clone: It is unclear where the CDR3 begins or ends on the DNA, so no DNA is shown, and the CDR3 is as TCRdb lists it. The rearrangement joins TRBV28 to TRBJ1-6. Looked up from germline, CDR1 is MDHEN and CDR2 is SYDVKM. The CDR3 is 14 amino acids long, termini counted. This CDR3 reads CASSLFGEGAPLHF.

The chain carries TRBV14 and TRBJ2-7, with 9 bases lining up with TRBD1. The CDR3 spans 16 residues. In germline, CDR1 is SGHDN, CDR2 FVKESK. V shed 4 bases, J shed 3 bases, and the junction held 10 bases outside the gene matches. This CDR3 reads CASSPQPGQGSYEQYF. Written as DNA, the CDR3 is TGTGCCAGCAGCCCTCAGCCGGGACAGGGAAGCTACGAGCAGTACTTC.

This chain joins TRBV18 and TRBJ1-4; D unresolved. The CDR3 consists of 17 residues. Trimming pared 5 bases from V and 0 bases from J, leaving 16 bases between. Germline V gene sequence: CDR1 KGHSH, CDR2 LQKENI. The CDR3 region is CASSSYPPVTTNEKLFF. For the CDR3, the DNA is TGTGCCAGCTCATCATACCCCCCAGTCACAACTAATGAAAAACTGTTTTTT.

This clone was detected only a few times. The chain carries TRBV14 and TRBJ1-2, with 7 nucleotides matching TRBD1. J lost 4 bases, V lost 0 bases, and 5 bases had no gene match. Germline loops: CDR1 SGHDN, CDR2 FVKESK. This CDR3 has 15 amino acids. The CDR3 DNA reads TGTGCCAGCAGCCAAGATCCCAGGGGGGGCTATGGCTACACCTTC. Translated, it gives CASSQDPRGGYGYTF.

The V gene is TRBV30, the J gene TRBJ2-5; D is ambiguous. The J call is in doubt because the DNA end fits TRBJ2-7 better. CDR3 length equals 14 residues. From germline, CDR1 is GTSNPN and CDR2 SVGIG (reference sequence). The CDR3 region has the DNA TGTGCCTGGACGGGCAGAAGGCCCTACTACGAGCAGTACTTC. Translating it yields CAWTGRRPYYEQYF.

The chain has TRBV19 and TRBJ2-5, with D perhaps matching TRBD1 (5 bases). CDR1 and CDR2 (germline): LNHDA, SQIVND (reference sequence). Trimming took off 6 bases at V and 4 bases at J, with 15 bases between the two ends. This CDR3 is 14 amino acids long. The CDR3 DNA reads TGTGCCAGTAGCCCCAGGGCGGACCGAGAGACCCAGTACTTC. Its protein is CASSPRADRETQYF.

The rearrangement links TRBV11-3 to TRBJ2-2, with D unclear. Trimming pared 1 base from V and 4 bases from J, leaving 4 bases between. Looked up from germline, CDR1 is SGHNT and CDR2 is YENEEA. CDR3 length: 13 residues. CDR3 in DNA: TGTGCCAGCAGCTTAGTGGTCACCGGGGAGCTGTTTTTT. It codes for CASSLVVTGELFF.